The source of this TCR beta chain is a study of cytomegalovirus exposure and HLA in healthy donors. The germline gives CDR1 MNHEY, CDR2 SVGAGI. Trimming stripped 9 bases from V and 7 bases from J, with 21 bases between. There are 14 residues in the CDR3. About this clone: Antigen unknown.

Findings and caveats of the study: Earlier analysis yielded a pattern in which most TCR beta V segments were productive about 87% or about 30% of the time.

The study ran its PCR with 60 Vbeta and 13 Jbeta primers. Sequencing was performed with immunoSEQ multiplex PCR; in TCRdb, only in-frame clones are kept and a portion is missing. The sample contains about 160,000 clones, 75% of which appear only once. The chain combines TRBV6-5 with TRBJ1-1, with D perhaps matching TRBD1 (6 bases). Sequences were obtained from PBMCs. The receptor was isolated from a woman between 50 and 59 years old in good health and CMV-seropositive. Written as DNA, the CDR3 is TGTGCCAGTGCTCTCAGGGGCGCAACAATTGAAGCTTTCTTT. Translating gives CASALRGATIEAFF.